This T cell receptor (beta chain) was identified in a study of cytotoxic CD8 clonotypes in ibrutinib-treated CLL. Sequenced by immunoSEQ multiplex PCR; TCRdb stores in-frame clones only, minus some. The sample lists some 150,000 clones, about 72% occurring once. The receptor was derived from a human donor with chronic lymphocytic leukemia. The material was PBMCs, obtained after 12 months of ibrutinib treatment.

The CDR3 reads CASSWDRAGNTIYF. In DNA, the CDR3 is TGTGCCAGCAGTTGGGACAGGGCTGGAAACACCATATATTTT. The J gene is TRBJ1-3, the V gene TRBV27; TRBD1 matches at 9 bases. This CDR3 region has 14 residues. V trimming: 4 bases; J trimming: 2 bases; junction bases outside the gene matches: 0. The germline V gene has CDR1 MNHEY and CDR2 SMNVEV (reference sequence).